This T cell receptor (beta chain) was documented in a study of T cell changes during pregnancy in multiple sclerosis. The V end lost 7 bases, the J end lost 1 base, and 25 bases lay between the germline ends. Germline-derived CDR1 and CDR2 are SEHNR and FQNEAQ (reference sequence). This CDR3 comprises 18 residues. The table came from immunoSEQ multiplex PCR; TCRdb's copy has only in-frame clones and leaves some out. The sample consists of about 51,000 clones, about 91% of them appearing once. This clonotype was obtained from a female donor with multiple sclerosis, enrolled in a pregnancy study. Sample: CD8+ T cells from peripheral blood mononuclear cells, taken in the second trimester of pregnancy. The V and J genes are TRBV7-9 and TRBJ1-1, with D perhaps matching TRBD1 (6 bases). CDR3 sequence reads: CASTTWGPTPNSNTEAFF. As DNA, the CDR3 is TGTGCCAGCACTACGTGGGGGCCAACTCCCAACTCGAACACTGAAGCTTTCTTT.